This TCR beta chain was found in a study of cytomegalovirus exposure and HLA in healthy donors. Study-wide context: In an early release, HLA-typed donors contributed about 79 million unique TCR sequences. The study, taken as a whole, reports: In vitro assays verified that three CMV-associated chains recognized CMV antigens specifically.

The V end was cut by 4 bases, the J end by 4 bases, with 14 bases between. This CDR3 spans 15 amino acids. CDR1 is SGHDN and CDR2 is FVKESK in the germline V gene. A multiplex PCR was run with 60 Vbeta primers and 13 Jbeta primers. The method was immunoSEQ multiplex PCR; TCRdb's version includes in-frame clones alone and lacks a portion of them. Of around 150,000 clones in the sample, less than 85% were seen once. Remarks on this clone: Its target is not known.

This receptor was taken from a man aged 35-49 years in good health and CMV-seronegative. The chain carries TRBV14 and TRBJ2-1, with TRBD2 as a possible D gene (7 bases). Sequencing was done on a sample of PBMCs. The CDR3 nucleotides read TGTGCCAGCAGCCCCCCGCGGGGGCTGTACAATGAGCAGTTCTTC. This gives the protein CASSPPRGLYNEQFF.